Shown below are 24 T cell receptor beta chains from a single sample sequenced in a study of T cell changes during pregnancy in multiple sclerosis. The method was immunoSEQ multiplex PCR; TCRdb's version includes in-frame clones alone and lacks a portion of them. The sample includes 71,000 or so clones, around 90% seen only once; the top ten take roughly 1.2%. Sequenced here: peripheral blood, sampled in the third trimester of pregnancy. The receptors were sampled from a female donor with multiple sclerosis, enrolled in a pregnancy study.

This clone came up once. The CDR3 DNA reads as TGTGCCAGCAGGGTAGCGGCCAACTCCTACAATGAGCAGTTCTTC. Its translation is CASRVAANSYNEQFF. The chain employs TRBV6-1 and TRBJ2-1; maybe TRBD2 (6 bases). There are 15 residues in the CDR3. Germline CDR1 MNHNS, CDR2 SASEGT. The V gene lost 6 bases and the J gene lost 0 bases, with 12 bases spanning the gap.

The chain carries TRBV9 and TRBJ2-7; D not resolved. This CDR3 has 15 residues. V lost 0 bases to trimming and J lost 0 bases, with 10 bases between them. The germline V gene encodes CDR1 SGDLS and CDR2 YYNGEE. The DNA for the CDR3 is TGTGCCAGCAGCGTAGTCCTGAGTAGCTCCTACGAGCAGTACTTC. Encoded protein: CASSVVLSSSYEQYF.

The DNA for the CDR3 is TGTGCCAGCAGCTTGGGGGGACAAGGGGAGCTTGGCTACACCTTC. Translated: CASSLGGQGELGYTF. J is TRBJ1-2 and V is TRBV5-4; D is possibly TRBD1 (6 bases). The CDR3 length is 15 residues. V gave up 0 bases and J gave up 7 bases, with 16 bases separating them. Germline V CDR1 and CDR2: SGHNT, YYREEE (reference sequence). The variable domain in full, completed from reference TRBV5-4 and TRBJ1-2, reads ETGVTQSPTHLIKTRGQQVTLRCSSQSGHNTVSWYQQALGQGPQFIFQYYREEENGRGNFPPRFSGLQFPNYSSELNVNALELDDSALYLCASSLGGQGELGYTFGSGTRLTVV.

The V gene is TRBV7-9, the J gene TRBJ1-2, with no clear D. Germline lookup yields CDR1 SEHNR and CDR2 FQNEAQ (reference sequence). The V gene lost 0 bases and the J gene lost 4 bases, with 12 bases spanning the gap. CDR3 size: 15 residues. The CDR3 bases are TGTGCCAGCAGCTTAGCGGTTGGCCCCCCCTATGGCTACACCTTC. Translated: CASSLAVGPPYGYTF.

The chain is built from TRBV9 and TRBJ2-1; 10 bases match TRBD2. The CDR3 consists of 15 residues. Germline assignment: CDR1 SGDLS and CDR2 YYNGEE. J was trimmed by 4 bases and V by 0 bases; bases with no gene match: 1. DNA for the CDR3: TGTGCCAGCAGCGTAGGGACTAGCGGTTACAATGAGCAGTTCTTC. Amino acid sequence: CASSVGTSGYNEQFF.

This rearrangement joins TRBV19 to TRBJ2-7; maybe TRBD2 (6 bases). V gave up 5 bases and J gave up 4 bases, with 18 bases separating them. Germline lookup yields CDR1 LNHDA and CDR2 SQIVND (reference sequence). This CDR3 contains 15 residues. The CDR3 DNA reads TGTGCCAGTAGTTCGCGGGACGGACCCCTTTACGAGCAGTACTTC. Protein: CASSSRDGPLYEQYF.

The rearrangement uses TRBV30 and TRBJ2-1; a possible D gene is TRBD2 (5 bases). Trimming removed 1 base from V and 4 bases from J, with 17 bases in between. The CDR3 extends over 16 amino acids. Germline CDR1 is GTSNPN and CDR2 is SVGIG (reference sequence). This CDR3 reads CAWSEWVRAGYNEQFF. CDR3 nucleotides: TGTGCCTGGAGTGAATGGGTGAGGGCCGGATACAATGAGCAGTTCTTC.

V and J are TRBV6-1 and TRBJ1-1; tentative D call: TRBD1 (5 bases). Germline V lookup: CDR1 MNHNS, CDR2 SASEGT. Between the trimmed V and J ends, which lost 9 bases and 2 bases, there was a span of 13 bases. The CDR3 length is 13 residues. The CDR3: CASREQGNTEAFF. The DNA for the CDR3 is TGTGCCAGTCGCGAGCAGGGAAACACTGAAGCTTTCTTT.

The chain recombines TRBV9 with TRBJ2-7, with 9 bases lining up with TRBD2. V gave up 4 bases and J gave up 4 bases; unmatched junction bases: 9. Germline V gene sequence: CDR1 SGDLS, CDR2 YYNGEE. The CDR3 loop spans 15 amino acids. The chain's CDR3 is CASSQASGTVYEQYF. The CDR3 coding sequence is TGTGCCAGCAGCCAGGCTAGCGGGACAGTATACGAGCAGTACTTC.

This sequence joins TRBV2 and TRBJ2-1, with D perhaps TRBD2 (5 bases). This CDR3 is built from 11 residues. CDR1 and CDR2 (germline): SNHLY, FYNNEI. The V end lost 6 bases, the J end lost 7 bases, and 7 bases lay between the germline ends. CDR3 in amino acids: CASSRRNEQFF. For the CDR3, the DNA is TGTGCCAGCAGCCGGAGGAATGAGCAGTTCTTC.

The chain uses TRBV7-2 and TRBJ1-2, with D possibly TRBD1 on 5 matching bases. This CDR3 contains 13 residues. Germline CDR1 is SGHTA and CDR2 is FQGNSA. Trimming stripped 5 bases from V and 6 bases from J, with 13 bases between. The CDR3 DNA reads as TGTGCCAGCAGCCCAGGGTATGAGAATGGCTACACCTTC. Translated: CASSPGYENGYTF.

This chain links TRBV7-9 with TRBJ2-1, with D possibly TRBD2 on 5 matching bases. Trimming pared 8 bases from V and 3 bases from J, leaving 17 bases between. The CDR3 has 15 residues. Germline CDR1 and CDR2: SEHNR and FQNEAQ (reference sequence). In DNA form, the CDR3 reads TGTGCCAGCTTCCCCGAGGAGGACCTCTACAATGAGCAGTTCTTC. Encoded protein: CASFPEEDLYNEQFF.

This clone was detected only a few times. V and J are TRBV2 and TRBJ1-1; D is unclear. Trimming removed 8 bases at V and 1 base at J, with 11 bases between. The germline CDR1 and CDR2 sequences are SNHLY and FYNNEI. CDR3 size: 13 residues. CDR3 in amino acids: CASGGDGNTEAFF. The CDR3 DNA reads TGTGCCAGCGGCGGCGATGGGAACACTGAAGCTTTCTTT.

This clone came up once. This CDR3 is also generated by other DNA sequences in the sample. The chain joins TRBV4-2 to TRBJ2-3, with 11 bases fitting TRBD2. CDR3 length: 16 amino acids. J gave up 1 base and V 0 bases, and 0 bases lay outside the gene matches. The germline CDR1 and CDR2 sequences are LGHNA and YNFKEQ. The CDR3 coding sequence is TGTGCCAGCAGCCAAGAACTAGCGGGGGGCACAGATACGCAGTATTTT. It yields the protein CASSQELAGGTDTQYF.

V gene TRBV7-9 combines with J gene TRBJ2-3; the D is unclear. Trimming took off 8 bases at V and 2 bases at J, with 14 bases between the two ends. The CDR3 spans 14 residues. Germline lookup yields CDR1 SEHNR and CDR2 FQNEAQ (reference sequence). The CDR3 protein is CASGVAEPTDTQYF. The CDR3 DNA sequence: TGTGCCAGCGGAGTCGCGGAACCCACAGATACGCAGTATTTT. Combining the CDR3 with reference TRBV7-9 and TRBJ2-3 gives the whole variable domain DTGVSQNPRHKITKRGQNVTFRCDPISEHNRLYWYRQTLGQGPEFLTYFQNEAQLEKSRLLSDRFSAERPKGSFSTLEIQRTEQGDSAMYLCASGVAEPTDTQYFGPGTRLTVL.

CDR3 nucleotides: TGCAGCGTTGAGTCTAGCGGGACGAACTACGAGCAGTACTTC. Translated, it gives CSVESSGTNYEQYF. The rearrangement joins TRBV29-1 to TRBJ2-7, with TRBD2 matching 9 bases. CDR3 length: 14 amino acids. Germline trimming cut 3 bases from V and 3 bases from J; bases unmatched to any gene: 6. Germline V gene sequence: CDR1 SQVTM, CDR2 ANQGSEA.

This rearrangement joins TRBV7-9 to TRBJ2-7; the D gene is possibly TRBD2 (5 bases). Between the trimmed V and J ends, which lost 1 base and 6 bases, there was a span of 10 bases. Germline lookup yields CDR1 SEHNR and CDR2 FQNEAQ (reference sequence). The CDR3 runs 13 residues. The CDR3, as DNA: TGTGCCAGCAGCTTAGGATTAGGAGGCGAGCAGTACTTC. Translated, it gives CASSLGLGGEQYF.

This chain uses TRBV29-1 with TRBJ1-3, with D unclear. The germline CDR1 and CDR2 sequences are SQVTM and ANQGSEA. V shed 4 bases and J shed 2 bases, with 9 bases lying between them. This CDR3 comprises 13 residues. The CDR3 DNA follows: TGCAGCGTTGTCGGAGGGACTGGAAACACCATATATTTT. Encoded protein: CSVVGGTGNTIYF.

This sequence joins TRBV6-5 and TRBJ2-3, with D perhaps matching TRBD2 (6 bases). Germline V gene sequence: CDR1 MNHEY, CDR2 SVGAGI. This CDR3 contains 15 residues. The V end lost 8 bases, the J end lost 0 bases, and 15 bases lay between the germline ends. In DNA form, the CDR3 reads TGTGCCAGCGGCAAGACTAGAGCTAGCACAGATACGCAGTATTTT. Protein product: CASGKTRASTDTQYF.

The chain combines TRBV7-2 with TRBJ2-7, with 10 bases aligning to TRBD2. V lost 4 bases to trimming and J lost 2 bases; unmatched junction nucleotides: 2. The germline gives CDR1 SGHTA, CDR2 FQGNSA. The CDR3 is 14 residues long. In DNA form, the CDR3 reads TGTGCCAGCAGCTGGACTAGCGGAACCTACGAGCAGTACTTC. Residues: CASSWTSGTYEQYF. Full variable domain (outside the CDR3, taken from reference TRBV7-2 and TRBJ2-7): GAGVSQSPSNKVTEKGKDVELRCDPISGHTALYWYRQSLGQGLEFLIYFQGNSAPDKSGLPSDRFSAERTGGSVSTLTIQRTQQEDSAVYLCASSWTSGTYEQYFGPGTRLTVT.

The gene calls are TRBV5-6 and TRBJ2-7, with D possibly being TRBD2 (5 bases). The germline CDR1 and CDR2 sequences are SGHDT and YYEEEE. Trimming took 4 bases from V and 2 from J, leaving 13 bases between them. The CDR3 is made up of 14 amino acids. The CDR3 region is CASSAGLGPYEQYF. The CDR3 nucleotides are TGTGCCAGCAGCGCGGGTTTAGGACCCTACGAGCAGTACTTC.

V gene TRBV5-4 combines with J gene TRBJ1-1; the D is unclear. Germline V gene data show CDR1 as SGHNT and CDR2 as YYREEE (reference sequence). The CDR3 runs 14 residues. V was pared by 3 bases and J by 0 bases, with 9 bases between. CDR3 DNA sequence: TGTGCCAGCAGCTCTTTTGTCGTGAACACTGAAGCTTTCTTT. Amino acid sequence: CASSSFVVNTEAFF.

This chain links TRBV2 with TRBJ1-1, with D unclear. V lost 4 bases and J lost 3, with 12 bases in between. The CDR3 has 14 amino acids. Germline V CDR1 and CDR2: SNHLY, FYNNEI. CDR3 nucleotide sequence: TGTGCCAGCAGTGGGCGGGTTTTGGACACTGAAGCTTTCTTT. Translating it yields CASSGRVLDTEAFF. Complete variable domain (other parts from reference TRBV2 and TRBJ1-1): EPEVTQTPSHQVTQMGQEVILRCVPISNHLYFYWYRQILGQKVEFLVSFYNNEISEKSEIFDDQFSVERPDGSNFTLKIRSTKLEDSAMYFCASSGRVLDTEAFFGQGTRLTVV.

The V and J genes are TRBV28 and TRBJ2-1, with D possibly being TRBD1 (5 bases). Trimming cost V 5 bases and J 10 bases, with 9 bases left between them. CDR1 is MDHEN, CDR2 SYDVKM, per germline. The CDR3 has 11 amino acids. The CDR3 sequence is CASSLGEEQFF. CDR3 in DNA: TGTGCCAGCAGTCTAGGGGAAGAGCAGTTCTTC.